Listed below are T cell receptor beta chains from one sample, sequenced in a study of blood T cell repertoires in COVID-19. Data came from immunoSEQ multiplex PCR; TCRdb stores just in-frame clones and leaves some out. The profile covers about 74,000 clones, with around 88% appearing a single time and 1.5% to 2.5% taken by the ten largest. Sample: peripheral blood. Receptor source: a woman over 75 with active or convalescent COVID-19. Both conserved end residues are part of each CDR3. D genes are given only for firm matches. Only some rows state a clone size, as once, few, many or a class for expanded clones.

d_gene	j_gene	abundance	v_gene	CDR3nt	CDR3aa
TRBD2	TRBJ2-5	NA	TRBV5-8	TGTGCCAGCAGCTATCCTTTGACTAGCGGGGTACAAGACACCCAGTACTTC	CASSYPLTSGVQDTQYF
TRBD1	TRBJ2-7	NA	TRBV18	TGTGCCAGCTCACCCATGGGACAGGCCGGATACGAGCAGTACTTC	CASSPMGQAGYEQYF
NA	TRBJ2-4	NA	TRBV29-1	TGCAGCGTCACTTCAGGAGGGGGCCCCTTGTCCAAAAACATTCAGTACTTC	CSVTSGGGPLSKNIQYF
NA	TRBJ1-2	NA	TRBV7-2	TGTGCCAGCAGCTTCTATGCCCTGGATGGCTACACCTTC	CASSFYALDGYTF
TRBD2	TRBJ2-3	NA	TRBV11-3	TGTGCCAGCAGCGCCGGGGGGATGGCAGATACGCAGTATTTT	CASSAGGMADTQYF
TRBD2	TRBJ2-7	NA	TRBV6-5	TGTGCCATCTCGCGGGAGAACTACGAGCAGTACTTC	CAISRENYEQYF
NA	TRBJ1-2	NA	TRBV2	TGTGCCAGCAGTGAAACCCAGGCCCACGACCCCTATGGCTACACCTTC	CASSETQAHDPYGYTF
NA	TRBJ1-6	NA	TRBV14	TGTGCCAGCAGCCAAGCCCTTACAGGCCGAGGATCACCCCTCCACTTT	CASSQALTGRGSPLHF
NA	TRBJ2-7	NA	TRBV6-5	TGTGCCAGCAGTTTCGCCTACGAGCAGTACTTC	CASSFAYEQYF
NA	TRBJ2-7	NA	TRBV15	TGTGCCACCAGCAGAGATTTGAAGAGGGCGTTCTCCTACGAGCAGTACTTC	CATSRDLKRAFSYEQYF
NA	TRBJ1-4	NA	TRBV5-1	TGCGCCAGCAGCGAGATTGATAATGAAAAACTGTTTTTT	CASSEIDNEKLFF
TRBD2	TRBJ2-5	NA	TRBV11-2	TGTGCCAGCAGCTTAGATGGGACTAGCGGAGAGACCCAGTACTTC	CASSLDGTSGETQYF
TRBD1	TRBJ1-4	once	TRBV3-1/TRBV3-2	TGTGCCTGTGGACAGGGGTCTAGTAATGAAAAACTGTTTTTT	CACGQGSSNEKLFF
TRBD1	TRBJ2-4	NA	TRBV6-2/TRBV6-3	TGTGCCAGCAGTTTCCGGGACAGAGGATTCATAGCCAAAAACATTCAGTACTTC	CASSFRDRGFIAKNIQYF
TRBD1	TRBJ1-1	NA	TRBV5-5	TGTGCCAGCAGCTTTTTGACAGGGACCACTGAAGCTTTCTTT	CASSFLTGTTEAFF
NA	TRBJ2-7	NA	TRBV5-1	TGCGCCAGCAGCTTGCCACAGGGGGGGTTAGACAGTCCCTACGAGCAGTACTTC	CASSLPQGGLDSPYEQYF
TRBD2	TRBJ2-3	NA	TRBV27	TGTGCCAGCAGTGGCCGGGCGCCCCTTGGGGCTAGCGGGAGGCAAGATACGCAGTATTTT	CASSGRAPLGASGRQDTQYF
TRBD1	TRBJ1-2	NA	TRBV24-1	TGTGCCACCAGTGAACAGGGGCGCGACTATGGCTACACCTTC	CATSEQGRDYGYTF
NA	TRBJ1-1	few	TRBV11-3	TGTGCCAGCAGCTTTATCAGCCAGGACACTGAAGCTTTCTTT	CASSFISQDTEAFF
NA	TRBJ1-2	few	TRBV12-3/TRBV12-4	TGTGCCAGCAGTTTAATAGCTAACTATGGCTACACCTTC	CASSLIANYGYTF
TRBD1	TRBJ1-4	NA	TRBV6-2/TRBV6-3	TGTGCCAGCAGTTACGACTCAGGGGGCTCTGGGCTGACGTTTTTT	CASSYDSGGSGLTFF
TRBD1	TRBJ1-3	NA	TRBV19	TGTGCCAGTAGTAATGACAGGGCTGGAAACACCATATATTTT	CASSNDRAGNTIYF
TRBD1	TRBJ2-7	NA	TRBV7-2	TGTGCCAGCAGCGCCAACAGGGGTTGGCAGTACTTC	CASSANRGWQYF
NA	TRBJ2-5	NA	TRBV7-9	TGTGCCAGCAGCTTTCTAGCACAGGGACAAGAGACCCAGTACTTC	CASSFLAQGQETQYF
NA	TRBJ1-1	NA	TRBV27	TGTGCCAGCAGTTTAGTGGCCCCAGGGGCTGAAGCTTTCTTT	CASSLVAPGAEAFF
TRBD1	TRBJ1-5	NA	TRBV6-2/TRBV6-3	TGTGCCAGCAGCCAGGGACAGGGGGAACGTGGGCCCCAGCATTTT	CASSQGQGERGPQHF
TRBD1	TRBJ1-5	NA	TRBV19	TGTGCCAGTAGTACCTTCAGGGGGCCGGGCAATCAGCCCCAGCATTTT	CASSTFRGPGNQPQHF